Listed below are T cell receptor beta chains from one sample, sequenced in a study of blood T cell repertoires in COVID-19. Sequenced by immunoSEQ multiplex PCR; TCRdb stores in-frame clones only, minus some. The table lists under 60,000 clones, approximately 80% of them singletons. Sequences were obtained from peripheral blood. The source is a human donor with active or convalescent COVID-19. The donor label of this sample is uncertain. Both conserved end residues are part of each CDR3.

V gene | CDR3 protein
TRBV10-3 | CAISAGARGYTF
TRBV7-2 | CASSEQGATNEKLFF
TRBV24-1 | CATGDRGFGYTF
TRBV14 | CASSQERQGVLRYNEQFF
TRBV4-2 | CASSHGLAGGFSTDTQYF
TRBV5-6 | CASSPGTGPYEQYF
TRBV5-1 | CASSLTPGQDTDTQYF
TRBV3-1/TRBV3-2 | CASSQGGIRGNTIYF
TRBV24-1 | CATSDPPGTGNYGYTF
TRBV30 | CAWSVNVRGAPQHF
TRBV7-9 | CASMLAGVVYNEQFF
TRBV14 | CASSQDLRLAGADTQYF
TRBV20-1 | CSASGVGGDRDTQYF
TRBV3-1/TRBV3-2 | CASSRETRDTDTQYF
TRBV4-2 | CASSQREGVNEKLFF
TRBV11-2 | CASSGEQGADEPQHF
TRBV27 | CASSLVNTGEETQYF
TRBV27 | CASSPLRGISGNTIYF
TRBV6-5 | CASSYSVSSYEQYF
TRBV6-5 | CASTKPGLAGDEQYF
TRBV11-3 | CASSLGTGDSGNTIYF
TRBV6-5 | CASTVHLAGSNEQFF
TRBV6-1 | CASSEWDSNSNQPQHF
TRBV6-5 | CASSSRPESLQFF
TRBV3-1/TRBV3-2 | CASSQNIDTQYF
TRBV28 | CASSAKRGWETQYF
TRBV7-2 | CASSLGPGQNGYTF
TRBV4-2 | CASSLGLATNEQYF
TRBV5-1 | CASSQTRESAYNEQFF
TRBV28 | CASSDRAGTEAFF
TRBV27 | CASSLRQFNQPQHF
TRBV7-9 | CASSLGGGTYEQYF
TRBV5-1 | CASSLAYSTDTQYF
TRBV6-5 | CASSRGQSNEKLFF
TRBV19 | CASSTLAGPQETQYF
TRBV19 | CASTRAGLSYEQYF
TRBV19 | CASSGGLSGSSEQFF
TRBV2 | CASIEAQETQYF
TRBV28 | CASTLTGGTYEQYF
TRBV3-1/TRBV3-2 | CASSQPPGSGGNTIYF
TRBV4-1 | CASSQEGGRYEQYF
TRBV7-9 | CASSLAQGTGNTIYF
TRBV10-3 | CAIRGGQYTEAFF
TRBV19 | CASSILAHEGETQYF